A single sample is the source of the 4 T cell receptor beta chains below, sequenced in a study of human T cells and chemical hapten exposure. TCRdb recomputed calls from the RACE reads with MiXCR, one row per CDR3 protein. The data hold approximately 90,000 distinct CDR3 sequences, with 27% observed a single time. Noted time point: patch test 3, about 24 weeks after DPC sensitization. Treatment defined: therapeutic diphenylcyclopropenone sensitization with weekly scalp DPC. The material sequenced was whole blood, taken in connection with sensitization to the hapten diphenylcyclopropenone (DPC). The receptors were gathered from a man in his forties with alopecia areata. Some clones in this sample may be carry-over from other donors' samples.

This chain uses TRBV12-3 or TRBV12-4 with TRBJ2-4; no clear D gene. Trimming shortened V by 5 bases and J by 0 bases, and 8 bases separated the two germline ends. CDR3 size: 14 residues. The CDR3 sequence is CASSPRLAKNIQYF. In DNA form, the CDR3 reads TGTGCCAGCAGTCCCCGACTAGCCAAAAACATTCAGTACTTC.

This clonotype came up a few times. The chain recombines TRBV12-3 or TRBV12-4 with TRBJ1-1; D is uncertain. V was pared by 3 bases and J by 11 bases, with 13 bases between. The CDR3 is 12 residues long. The CDR3 DNA reads TGTGCCAGCAGTTTGAGCCAAGAGGAGGCTTTCTTT. Protein product: CASSLSQEEAFF.

This clonotype was picked up one time. The chain joins TRBV9 to TRBJ1-6; possible D gene TRBD1, 6 bases. Germline V gives CDR1 SGDLS, CDR2 YYNGEE. CDR3 length: 15 residues. The ends were cut back, 1 base at V and 10 bases at J, with 15 bases in the middle. The CDR3 loop reads CASSVHPSGGSPLHF. CDR3 nucleotides: TGTGCCAGCAGCGTACACCCGAGTGGGGGCTCACCCCTCCACTTT.

The chain recombines TRBV5-1 with TRBJ2-7, with 7 bases aligning to TRBD1. Germline V gene data show CDR1 as SGHRS and CDR2 as YFSETQ. The ends lost 5 bases at V and 1 base at J; junction bases unmatched: 12. This CDR3 has 16 amino acids. CDR3 nucleotides: TGCGCCAGCAGTCTATCGGTACAGGGGTTGTCCTACGAGCAGTACTTC. Residues: CASSLSVQGLSYEQYF.